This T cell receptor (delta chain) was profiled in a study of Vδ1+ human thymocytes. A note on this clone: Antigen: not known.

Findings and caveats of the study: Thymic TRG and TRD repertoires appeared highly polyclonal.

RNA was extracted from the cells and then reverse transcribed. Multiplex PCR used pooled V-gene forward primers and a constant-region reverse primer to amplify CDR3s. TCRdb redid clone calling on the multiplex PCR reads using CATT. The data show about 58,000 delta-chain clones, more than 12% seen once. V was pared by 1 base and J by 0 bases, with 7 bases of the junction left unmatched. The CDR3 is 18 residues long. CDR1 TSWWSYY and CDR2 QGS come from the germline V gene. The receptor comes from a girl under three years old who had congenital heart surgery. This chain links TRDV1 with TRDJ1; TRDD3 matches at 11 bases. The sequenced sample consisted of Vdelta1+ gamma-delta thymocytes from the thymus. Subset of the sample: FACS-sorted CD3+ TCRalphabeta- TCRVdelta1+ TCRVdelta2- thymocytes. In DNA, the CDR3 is TGTGCTCTTGGGGAACGAACGAACTGGGGGATAAACACCGATAAACTCATCTTT. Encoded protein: CALGERTNWGINTDKLIF.